The next 20 T cell receptor beta chains were all read from a single sample in a study of blood T cell repertoires in COVID-19. Method: immunoSEQ multiplex PCR; TCRdb's copy keeps in-frame clones and lacks some. Here the sample spans about 170,000 clones, 70% to 90% being singletons. Sequences were obtained from peripheral blood. The receptors stem from a woman older than 75 with COVID-19, enrolled during active disease.

This chain uses TRBV6-1 with TRBJ2-7, with D unclear. The V end was cut by 1 base, the J end by 4 bases, with 14 bases between. Germline lookup yields CDR1 MNHNS and CDR2 SASEGT. The CDR3 runs 15 residues. In nucleotides, the CDR3 is TGTGCCAGCAGTGAAGGTTGGCACAGAGAGTACGAGCAGTACTTC. Translating it yields CASSEGWHREYEQYF.

The rearrangement uses TRBV18 and TRBJ2-2; maybe TRBD1 (6 bases). Trimming removed 6 bases at V and 2 bases at J, with 16 bases between. Germline V gene sequence: CDR1 KGHSH, CDR2 LQKENI. The CDR3 is made up of 16 amino acids. The CDR3 region has the DNA TGTGCCAGCTCTCAGGGGAGTACACTAAACACCGGGGAGCTGTTTTTT. Residues: CASSQGSTLNTGELFF.

The chain is built from TRBV7-8 and TRBJ2-5; D is unclear. Trimming left V 3 bases short and J 0 bases short, with 5 bases between. This CDR3 has 13 residues. Germline lookup yields CDR1 SGHVS and CDR2 FQNEAQ. The CDR3, as DNA: TGTGCCAGCAGCTTTGAGTACCAAGAGACCCAGTACTTC. Translation: CASSFEYQETQYF.

The V call is TRBV2, the J call TRBJ1-2, with D unclear. CDR1 and CDR2 (germline): SNHLY, FYNNEI. The germline V and J ends were trimmed by 6 bases and 4 bases, with 15 bases remaining between them. The CDR3 extends over 14 amino acids. The CDR3 region is CASRRREDSYGYTF. Written as DNA, the CDR3 is TGTGCCAGCAGGCGACGGGAGGATTCCTATGGCTACACCTTC.

The rearrangement links TRBV3-1 (or the pseudogene TRBV3-2) to TRBJ1-2; D remains unclear. The CDR3 loop spans 14 amino acids. Germline V gives CDR1 LGHDT, CDR2 YNNKEL (reference sequence). V lost 4 bases, J lost 4 bases, and 13 bases lay in between. In DNA form, the CDR3 reads TGTGCCAGCAGCCTAGCGGGAGAGGGCTATGGCTACACCTTC. This translates into CASSLAGEGYGYTF.

The chain recombines TRBV20-1 with TRBJ2-3; D is unclear. V was pared by 1 base and J by 3 bases, with 2 bases between. CDR1 and CDR2 (germline): DFQATT, SNEGSKA (reference sequence). The CDR3 contains 11 residues. DNA of the CDR3: TGCAGTGCTAGAGCAACAGATACGCAGTATTTT. It encodes CSARATDTQYF.

In this sample, this clone turned up once. The chain recombines TRBV18 with TRBJ1-2; 9 positions match TRBD1. This CDR3 contains 15 residues. V shed 2 bases, J shed 0 bases, and the junction held 1 base outside the gene matches. Germline loops: CDR1 KGHSH, CDR2 LQKENI. CDR3 bases: TGTGCCAGCTCACCAGACAGGGGGTCTAACTATGGCTACACCTTC. This sequence encodes CASSPDRGSNYGYTF.

The chain employs TRBV28 and TRBJ2-7; 8 bases fit TRBD1. With 4 bases clipped from V and 4 bases from J, the junction kept 3 bases outside the gene matches. The CDR3 consists of 13 residues. The germline CDR1 and CDR2 sequences are MDHEN and SYDVKM. The DNA for the CDR3 is TGTGCCAGCAGTTCCGGACAGGGTTACGAGCAGTACTTC. It specifies CASSSGQGYEQYF.

This chain links TRBV5-1 with TRBJ2-3; D remains ambiguous. V was pared by 4 bases and J by 0 bases, with 12 bases between. The CDR3 is 15 amino acids. Germline V gene lookup returns CDR1 SGHRS and CDR2 YFSETQ. This CDR3 is CASSLQAVSTDTQYF. As DNA, the CDR3 is TGCGCCAGCAGCCTCCAGGCTGTGAGCACAGATACGCAGTATTTT.

This sequence joins TRBV5-5 and TRBJ1-2, with 8 bases aligning to TRBD1. Germline-derived CDR1 and CDR2 are SGHKS and YYEKEE (reference sequence). V shed 4 bases, J shed 10 bases, and the junction held 12 bases outside the gene matches. This CDR3 contains 14 residues. CDR3 nucleotides: TGTGCCAGCAGCGCCCAGACCAGGGGGCGCGACTACACCTTC. Translated, it gives CASSAQTRGRDYTF.

In this sample, this clone turned up a few times. The genes are TRBV5-8 and TRBJ2-3; 9 bases fit TRBD2. There are 16 residues in the CDR3. In germline, CDR1 is SGHTS, CDR2 YDEGEE. The trim removed 0 bases at V and 2 bases at J, leaving 4 bases unmatched. CDR3 sequence reads: CASSLGSSGNTDTQYF. The DNA for the CDR3 is TGTGCCAGCAGCTTGGGGTCTAGCGGGAACACAGATACGCAGTATTTT.

This clone came up once. The gene calls are TRBV5-8 and TRBJ2-7; the match to TRBD1 covers 9 bases. Germline V gene sequence: CDR1 SGHTS, CDR2 YDEGEE. The junction had 9 bases not matched to a gene; V was cut back by 3 bases and J by 2 bases. The length of the CDR3 is 16 residues. The CDR3 coding sequence is TGTGCCAGCAGCTGGGCTCCGGGACAGGGCCCCTACGAGCAGTACTTC. Protein product: CASSWAPGQGPYEQYF.

A few counts support this clone. This chain connects TRBV6-5 to TRBJ2-1; a possible D gene is TRBD2 (5 bases). V lost 6 bases and J lost 8, with 20 bases in between. There are 15 residues in the CDR3. In germline, CDR1 is MNHEY, CDR2 SVGAGI. CDR3 coding DNA: TGTGCCAGCAGGACCACGGGCGCCATGAGGGATGAGCAGTTCTTC. This gives the protein CASRTTGAMRDEQFF.

The V gene is TRBV9, the J gene TRBJ2-3; 7 nucleotides match TRBD1. CDR1 is SGDLS and CDR2 is YYNGEE in the germline V gene. The CDR3 extends over 16 amino acids. Germline trimming cut 2 bases from V and 0 bases from J; bases unmatched to any gene: 6. CDR3 protein: CASSVSPGQSTDTQYF. The CDR3 bases are TGTGCCAGCAGCGTCAGTCCGGGACAGAGCACAGATACGCAGTATTTT.

This chain joins TRBV2 and TRBJ2-1; 15 bases map to TRBD2. Losses at the gene ends were 7 bases for V and 8 bases for J; bases not matched to a gene: 9. The CDR3 is 16 amino acids. Germline V gene lookup returns CDR1 SNHLY and CDR2 FYNNEI. CDR3: CASILGLAGGWDEQFF. The CDR3, as DNA: TGTGCCAGCATATTAGGACTAGCGGGAGGGTGGGATGAGCAGTTCTTC.

This clone was detected only once. The V gene is TRBV12-3 or TRBV12-4, the J gene TRBJ1-2, with a possible D match to TRBD1 (6 bases). V was pared by 7 bases and J by 10 bases, with 16 bases between. This CDR3 is 12 amino acids long. The CDR3 nucleotides are TGTGCCAGCACCGAACAGGGTTTTAACTACACCTTC. Its translation is CASTEQGFNYTF.

This sequence joins TRBV19 and TRBJ2-3; TRBD2 aligns across 10 bases. After removal of 7 bases from V and 0 bases from J, the junction contained 7 bases not matched to a gene. Germline V gene data show CDR1 as LNHDA and CDR2 as SQIVND (reference sequence). This CDR3 spans 16 amino acids. The CDR3 DNA reads as TGTGCCAGTACTCCAAGGACTAGCGGTAGCACAGATACGCAGTATTTT. Amino acids: CASTPRTSGSTDTQYF.

The rearrangement uses TRBV19 and TRBJ1-2; D is undetermined. Trimming removed 0 bases from V and 8 bases from J, with 19 bases in between. The CDR3 has 16 residues. CDR1 is LNHDA, CDR2 SQIVND, per germline (reference sequence). In DNA form, the CDR3 reads TGTGCCAGTAGTATAGATTCGGTAGCAGCGACCCGAGGCTACACCTTC. Residues: CASSIDSVAATRGYTF. The full variable domain, its missing parts supplied by reference TRBV19 and TRBJ1-2, is DGGITQSPKYLFRKEGQNVTLSCEQNLNHDAMYWYRQDPGQGLRLIYYSQIVNDFQKGDIAEGYSVSREKKESFPLTVTSAQKNPTAFYLCASSIDSVAATRGYTFGSGTRLTVV.

This clone was observed once. The chain employs TRBV19 and TRBJ2-5, with 9 bases fitting TRBD2. The V gene end was trimmed by 5 bases and the J gene end by 4 bases; junction bases not matched to a gene: 8. Germline V CDR1 and CDR2: LNHDA, SQIVND (reference sequence). This CDR3 has 15 residues. CDR3 amino acids: CASSQRGARVETQYF. The CDR3 nucleotides are TGTGCCAGTAGTCAGCGGGGGGCCAGAGTAGAGACCCAGTACTTC.

The chain uses TRBV28 and TRBJ1-5; the D is unclear. Germline V gene sequence: CDR1 MDHEN, CDR2 SYDVKM. This CDR3 is 14 amino acids long. V lost 8 bases, J lost 3 bases, and 14 bases lay in between. The CDR3 protein is CASQSLSDNQPQHF. The CDR3 bases are TGTGCCAGCCAGTCCCTCAGCGACAATCAGCCCCAGCATTTT.